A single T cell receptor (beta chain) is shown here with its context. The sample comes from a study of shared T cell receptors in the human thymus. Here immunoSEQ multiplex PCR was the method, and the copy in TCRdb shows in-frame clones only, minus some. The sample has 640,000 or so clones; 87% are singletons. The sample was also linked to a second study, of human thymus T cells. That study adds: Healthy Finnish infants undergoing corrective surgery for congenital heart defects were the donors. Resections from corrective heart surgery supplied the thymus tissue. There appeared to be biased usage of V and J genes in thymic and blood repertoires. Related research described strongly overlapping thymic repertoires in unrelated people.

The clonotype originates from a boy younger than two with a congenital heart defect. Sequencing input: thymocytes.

The chain's CDR3 is CAIKAEGPDTQYF. As DNA, the CDR3 is TGTGCCATCAAAGCGGAGGGCCCAGATACGCAGTATTTT. V usage is TRBV10-3 and J usage is TRBJ2-3, with D tentatively TRBD2 (6 bases). The CDR3 contains 13 residues. The V gene's germline CDR1 is ENHRY and CDR2 SYGVKD. V was pared by 7 bases and J by 4 bases, with 12 bases between.